Shown below are 19 T cell receptor beta chains from a single sample sequenced in a study of blood T cell repertoires in COVID-19. Generated by immunoSEQ multiplex PCR, the TCRdb table keeps only in-frame clones and is missing some. The table has 80,000 to 100,000 clones, 70% to 90% seen once. The sample comprised peripheral blood. These receptors were taken from a man in his fifties with COVID-19, enrolled during active disease.

The V gene is TRBV15, the J gene TRBJ1-2, with D possibly matching TRBD1 (5 bases). The germline V and J ends were trimmed by 1 base and 7 bases, with 25 bases remaining between them. This CDR3 has 18 residues. From germline, CDR1 is LNHNV and CDR2 YYDKDF (reference sequence). For the CDR3, the DNA is TGTGCCACCAGCAGAGCTTCGGAGGGGAGGGCCCGGATGGTTGGCTACACCTTC. It codes for CATSRASEGRARMVGYTF.

The rearrangement links TRBV5-1 to TRBJ2-1; a weak D match, TRBD1 (6 bases). The CDR3 totals 14 residues. V gave up 3 bases and J gave up 6 bases, with 13 bases separating them. Germline loops: CDR1 SGHRS, CDR2 YFSETQ. CDR3 sequence reads: CASSSPQGFNEQFF. CDR3 DNA sequence: TGCGCCAGCAGCTCCCCTCAGGGGTTCAATGAGCAGTTCTTC.

This clone was observed a handful of times. The rearrangement joins TRBV6-5 to TRBJ1-6; perhaps TRBD1 as D (5 bases). The CDR3 is 16 amino acids. V lost 0 bases to trimming and J lost 7 bases, with 13 bases between them. Per germline, CDR1 MNHEY and CDR2 SVGAGI. The CDR3 sequence is CASSYSADSINSPLHF. The CDR3 nucleotides are TGTGCCAGCAGTTACTCCGCCGACAGTATCAATTCACCCCTCCACTTT.

This clone has just a few counts. V and J are TRBV30 and TRBJ1-2; D possibly corresponds to TRBD1 (6 bases). The germline gives CDR1 GTSNPN, CDR2 SVGIG (reference sequence). This CDR3 has 13 residues. V was trimmed by 1 base and J by 0 bases, leaving 6 bases between them. This CDR3 is CAWSGDTNYGYTF. CDR3 sequence (DNA): TGTGCCTGGAGTGGGGACACTAACTATGGCTACACCTTC.

This clone was recorded only once. The DNA of the CDR3 is TGTGCCAGCAGTGAAGACAGGGCCCTCATGAGTTACACCTTC. Translation gives CASSEDRALMSYTF. The V call is TRBV2, the J call TRBJ1-2; maybe TRBD1 (6 bases). This CDR3 comprises 14 residues. Germline-derived CDR1 and CDR2 are SNHLY and FYNNEI. V gave up 1 base and J gave up 11 bases, with 17 bases separating them.

The chain couples TRBV4-3 to TRBJ1-3; 7 nucleotides align to TRBD1. CDR1 is LGHNA, CDR2 YSLEER, per germline. The CDR3 spans 16 residues. After removal of 0 bases from V and 0 bases from J, the junction contained 2 bases not matched to a gene. The DNA for the CDR3 is TGCGCCAGCAGCCAAGAGGGACAGCTCTCTGGAAACACCATATATTTT. Protein product: CASSQEGQLSGNTIYF.

This chain's CDR3 is CASSQRNEQYF. The CDR3 DNA reads TGTGCCAGCAGCCAGCGGAACGAGCAGTACTTC. V gene TRBV3-1 (or the pseudogene TRBV3-2) combines with J gene TRBJ2-7; no reliable D call. Germline CDR1 LGHDT, CDR2 YNNKEL (reference sequence). CDR3 length: 11 residues. Trimming left V 3 bases short and J 5 bases short, with 5 bases between.

This clone was seen a handful of times. The V and J genes are TRBV3-1 (or the pseudogene TRBV3-2) and TRBJ1-4, with D maybe TRBD1 (5 bases). Looked up from germline, CDR1 is LGHDT and CDR2 is YNNKEL (reference sequence). CDR3 length equals 18 residues. Trimming removed 2 bases from V and 5 bases from J, with 21 bases in between. The CDR3 reads CASSQWYIRAGKNEKLFF. The CDR3 DNA is TGTGCCAGCAGCCAATGGTATATCCGGGCAGGGAAAAATGAAAAACTGTTTTTT.

This chain links TRBV5-1 with TRBJ1-1, with D perhaps matching TRBD1 (6 bases). The CDR3 consists of 14 residues. Germline CDR1 is SGHRS and CDR2 is YFSETQ. V lost 0 bases, J lost 5 bases, and 11 bases lay in between. The CDR3 loop is CASSLEGVLTEAFF. The CDR3 coding sequence is TGCGCCAGCAGCTTGGAGGGGGTCTTAACTGAAGCTTTCTTT.

The chain uses TRBV18 and TRBJ1-2; D remains unclear. Deletions cut 0 bases from V and 0 bases from J, with 5 bases between. The CDR3 is 14 amino acids. Germline V gene sequence: CDR1 KGHSH, CDR2 LQKENI. CDR3 nucleotide sequence: TGTGCCAGCTCACCACCCCACACTAACTATGGCTACACCTTC. Its translation is CASSPPHTNYGYTF.

The rearrangement joins TRBV2 to TRBJ2-5; TRBD1 matches 8 bases. The germline gives CDR1 SNHLY, CDR2 FYNNEI. V trimming: 3 bases; J trimming: 2 bases; junction bases outside the gene matches: 2. CDR3 length: 14 residues. The chain's CDR3 is CASSDWTGQETQYF. The CDR3 DNA sequence: TGTGCCAGCAGTGACTGGACAGGGCAAGAGACCCAGTACTTC.

The V and J genes are TRBV6-6 and TRBJ2-7; TRBD1 matches at 9 bases. The V segment lost 6 bases and the J segment 3 bases; nucleotides outside the gene matches: 6. The length of the CDR3 is 14 residues. Germline CDR1 is MNHNY and CDR2 is SVGAGI (reference sequence). CDR3 bases: TGTGCCAGCAGCTATACGACAGGGGGCTACGAGCAGTACTTC. Translation gives CASSYTTGGYEQYF.

This clone has just a few counts. This chain connects TRBV19 to TRBJ1-4; D ambiguous. Trimming removed 3 bases at V and 8 bases at J, with 13 bases between. The CDR3 consists of 14 residues. CDR1 and CDR2 from the germline V gene are LNHDA and SQIVND (reference sequence). The CDR3 DNA is TGTGCCAGTAGTATTGGACCGAGGGTGGAAAAACTGTTTTTT. It translates to CASSIGPRVEKLFF.

This clone has a handful of counts. The genes are TRBV28 and TRBJ1-6; D might be TRBD1 (6 bases). Germline CDR1 reads MDHEN; CDR2 reads SYDVKM. V was shortened by 3 bases and J by 0 bases, with 15 bases between the two germline ends. The CDR3 spans 18 residues. Here the CDR3 DNA reads TGTGCCAGCAGTTTTTCTACAGGGCTCGGCTCCTATAATTCACCCCTCCACTTT. It is translated as CASSFSTGLGSYNSPLHF.

The chain carries TRBV6-5 and TRBJ1-4, with TRBD1 matching over 10 bases. J lost 11 bases, V lost 6 bases, and 9 bases had no gene match. The CDR3 is 14 residues long. The germline CDR1 and CDR2 sequences are MNHEY and SVGAGI. The CDR3 spells CASSSLGGQGKLFF. The CDR3 DNA is TGTGCCAGCAGCTCTCTGGGGGGACAGGGGAAACTGTTTTTT.

The chain employs TRBV5-1 and TRBJ2-3; 7 bases align to TRBD1. The germline gives CDR1 SGHRS, CDR2 YFSETQ. V dropped 6 bases and J dropped 1; count of bases not matched to a gene: 17. The CDR3 loop spans 18 amino acids. The CDR3 spells CASTVTGDLYVGTDTQYF. DNA of the CDR3: TGCGCCAGCACGGTTACAGGGGACCTGTACGTAGGCACAGATACGCAGTATTTT.

The chain links TRBV15 to TRBJ2-7; D unclear. The V end lost 6 bases, the J end lost 0 bases, and 12 bases lay between the germline ends. The CDR3 extends over 14 amino acids. CDR1 and CDR2 (germline): LNHNV, YYDKDF (reference sequence). DNA for the CDR3: TGTGCCACCAGAGCGACGGGTCGCTCCTACGAGCAGTACTTC. It specifies CATRATGRSYEQYF.

The rearrangement uses TRBV7-6 and TRBJ2-2, with TRBD1 matching over 8 bases. The CDR3 is 16 amino acids. The trim removed 5 bases at V and 4 bases at J, leaving 9 bases unmatched. Germline CDR1 and CDR2: SGHVS and FNYEAQ. CDR3: CASSQPGGSITGELFF. For the CDR3, the DNA is TGTGCCAGCAGCCAACCAGGGGGCTCTATCACCGGGGAGCTGTTTTTT. The full variable domain, its missing parts supplied by reference TRBV7-6 and TRBJ2-2, is GAGVSQSPRYKVTKRGQDVALRCDPISGHVSLYWYRQALGQGPEFLTYFNYEAQQDKSGLPNDRFSAERPEGSISTLTIQRTEQRDSAMYRCASSQPGGSITGELFFGEGSRLTVL.

The chain employs TRBV5-1 and TRBJ1-2; 8 bases fit TRBD1. The V gene end was trimmed by 0 bases and the J gene end by 4 bases; junction bases not matched to a gene: 11. From germline, CDR1 is SGHRS and CDR2 YFSETQ. The CDR3 is 17 residues long. The CDR3 loop is CASSLVPSGQGGYGYTF. The CDR3 nucleotides are TGCGCCAGCAGCTTGGTTCCTTCCGGACAGGGAGGCTATGGCTACACCTTC.